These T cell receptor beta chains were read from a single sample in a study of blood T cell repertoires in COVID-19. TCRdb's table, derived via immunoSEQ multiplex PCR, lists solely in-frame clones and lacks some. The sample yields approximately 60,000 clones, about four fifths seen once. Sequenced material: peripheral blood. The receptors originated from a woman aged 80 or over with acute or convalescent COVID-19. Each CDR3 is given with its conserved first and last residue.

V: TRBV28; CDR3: CASSPAGVGNQPQHF
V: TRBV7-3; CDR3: CASSLTLGLAGRTGELFF
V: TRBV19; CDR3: CASSAVTPNTEAFF
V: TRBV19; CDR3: CASSPRQGQNSPLHF
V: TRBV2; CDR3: CASRASYEQYF
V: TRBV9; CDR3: CASSESGLVVNEQFF
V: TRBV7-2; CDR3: CASSVDPGGNTEAFF
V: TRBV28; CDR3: CASSSPASGRAVDTQYF
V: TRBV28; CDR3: CASSLHGVEKLFF
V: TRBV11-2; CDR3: CASSLRQGGDQPQHF
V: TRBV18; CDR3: CASSPSDQPQHF
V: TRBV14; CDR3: CASSRGLAGPNEQFF
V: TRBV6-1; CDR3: CASSDQGARFSNEKLFF
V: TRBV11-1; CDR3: CASSWGENYGYTF
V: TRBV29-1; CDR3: CSVESSGTQETQYF
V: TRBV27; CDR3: CASSLRTATNEKLFF
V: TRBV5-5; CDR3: CASSHSGGNYGYTF
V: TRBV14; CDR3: CASSQGPGGLNEQFF
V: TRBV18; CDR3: CASSPRLAGGSSSYEQYF
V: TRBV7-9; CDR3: CASSLVLPGTGELFF
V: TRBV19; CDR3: CASSIGLTGPQNTEAFF
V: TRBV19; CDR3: CASSLYGRVGEKLFF
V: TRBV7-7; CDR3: CASSPQRGDNEQFF
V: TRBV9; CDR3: CASSPFSSGTYGYTF
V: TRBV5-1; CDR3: CASSSLTGGTGNTIYF
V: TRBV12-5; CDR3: CASGFGLAKNIQYF
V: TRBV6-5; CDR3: CASSYGGRGQDTQYF
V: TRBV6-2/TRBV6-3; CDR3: CASSLGGQGTDTQYF
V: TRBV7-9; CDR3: CASSQGGRTDTQYF
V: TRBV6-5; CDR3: CASSYSVRNTEAFF
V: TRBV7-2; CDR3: CASSRRTGNNEQFF
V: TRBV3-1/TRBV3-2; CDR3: CASSQKRGLLAGKPYEQYF
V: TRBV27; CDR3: CASSSGTSGRNIQYF
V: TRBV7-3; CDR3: CASSRRGPGRTQHF
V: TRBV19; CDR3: CASSGRTSGGNEQFF
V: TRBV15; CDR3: CATSRDGGRQDTQYF
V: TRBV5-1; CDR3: CASSSPGQVLEAFF
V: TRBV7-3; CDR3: CASSIAGGDYNEQFF
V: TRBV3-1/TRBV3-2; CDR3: CASSQASGTGHTGELFF
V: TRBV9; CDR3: CASSVRGDRTDTQYF
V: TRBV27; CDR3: CASSFSRDWDSPLHF
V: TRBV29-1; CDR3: CSVQGYPGQGLNEQFF
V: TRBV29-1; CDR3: CSARDRGNTNYGYTF
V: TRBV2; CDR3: CASSPTTGASGNTIYF
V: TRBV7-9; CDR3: CASSRQTNYGYTF
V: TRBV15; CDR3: CATSRVKGPYEQYF
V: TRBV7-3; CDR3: CASSLGGSAGYTF
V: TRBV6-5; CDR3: CATARYSYTEAFF
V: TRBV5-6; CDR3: CASHKGAHPNTEAFF
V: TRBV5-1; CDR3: CATGTESNYGYTF
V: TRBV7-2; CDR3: CASSSGGGQPQHF
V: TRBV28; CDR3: CASSARAGPQHF
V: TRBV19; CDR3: CASSTHPRSGYTF
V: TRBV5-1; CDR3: CASSPTGEIFYGYTF
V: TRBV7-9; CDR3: CATAGTGVDYGYTF